This TCR beta chain was recorded in a study of T-cell memory formation after mild COVID-19. Germline-derived CDR1 and CDR2 are LGHNA and YNFKEQ. This CDR3 region has 19 residues. The V gene end was trimmed by 0 bases and the J gene end by 0 bases; junction bases not matched to a gene: 11. Only a few counts were recorded for this clonotype. The antigen is undetermined. Whole-study results and caveats: Second-wave clones reaching peak frequency on day 37 lacked confirmed SARS-CoV-2 specificity. Clones which contracted sat mainly in CM and EM if CD4+, and in EMRA if CD8+.

The 5'RACE method, run with constant-segment primers, produced TCR alpha and TCR beta cDNA libraries (carrying sample barcodes and UMIs). Each CDR3 protein is one row after TCRdb ran MiXCR on the 5' RACE reads. The sample has a few hundred thousand distinct CDR3 sequences, about 16% seen once; the top ten hold roughly 20%. The chain has TRBV4-2 and TRBJ2-5; 9 nucleotides agree with TRBD2. The sample was PBMCs or a T cell subset sorted from them (not recorded which). The source is a man between 18 and 29 years old who had mild COVID-19 (a few samples of this study predate the infection). Cell type and time point are not known. The CDR3 DNA follows: TGTGCCAGCAGCCAAGAGGGAAGCGGGGGGCCGGGGTACCAAGAGACCCAGTACTTC. It codes for CASSQEGSGGPGYQETQYF.